A single sample is the source of the 21 T cell receptor beta chains below, sequenced in a study of Ad26.COV2.S vaccination and SARS-CoV-2 variants. Indicated treatment: around 19 received Ad26.COV2.S at low or high dose, single or two shots; about five received placebo; per-sample allocation not given. Samples came from day 63 after the first vaccine or placebo injection. Sequenced by immunoSEQ multiplex PCR; TCRdb stores in-frame clones only, minus some. The sample lists 250,000 to 300,000 clones, approximately 89% seen once, with about 3.1% in the top ten. The material sequenced was peripheral blood, taken in a trial of Ad26.COV2.S vaccine versus placebo. These TCRs come from a person aged 18 to 65 who received the Ad26.COV2.S COVID-19 vaccine or a placebo.

J is TRBJ2-7 and V is TRBV9, with D uncertain. The V gene's germline CDR1 is SGDLS and CDR2 YYNGEE. V shed 4 bases and J shed 5 bases, with 16 bases lying between them. The CDR3 spans 14 residues. The CDR3 loop is CASSIAQDPNEQYF. The CDR3 nucleotides read TGTGCCAGCAGCATAGCTCAGGACCCTAACGAGCAGTACTTC.

The genes are TRBV24-1 and TRBJ2-3, with D perhaps matching TRBD2 (5 bases). Germline assignment: CDR1 KGHDR and CDR2 SFDVKD. The CDR3 sequence is 17 residues long. V lost 4 bases and J 2 bases, leaving 18 bases between the germline ends. The CDR3 spells CATSDPAEDGPTDTQYF. The CDR3 DNA sequence: TGTGCCACCAGTGACCCCGCGGAGGACGGACCCACAGATACGCAGTATTTT.

V and J are TRBV6-6 and TRBJ1-2; 9 bases agree with TRBD1. Trimming at V came to 5 bases and at J to 6 bases, leaving 4 bases not matched to a gene. CDR3 length: 13 amino acids. The germline V gene encodes CDR1 MNHNY and CDR2 SVGAGI (reference sequence). For the CDR3, the DNA is TGTGCCAGCAGTGTAACAGGGGGCGATGGCTACACCTTC. Its protein product is CASSVTGGDGYTF.

The CDR3 coding sequence is TGTGCCAGCAGCGCAGACCGGGACAGAAGTAACTATGGCTACACCTTC. Translation: CASSADRDRSNYGYTF. V and J are TRBV7-2 and TRBJ1-2; 7 bases map to TRBD1. After removal of 5 bases from V and 1 base from J, the junction contained 10 bases not matched to a gene. CDR3 length equals 16 residues. Germline loops: CDR1 SGHTA, CDR2 FQGNSA.

This rearrangement joins TRBV18 to TRBJ1-4; no clear D gene. Germline values: CDR1 KGHSH, CDR2 LQKENI. V was pared by 2 bases and J by 13 bases, with 11 bases between. The CDR3 is 12 amino acids. CDR3 amino acids: CASSPSEEVLFF. The DNA for the CDR3 is TGTGCCAGCTCACCATCGGAGGAAGTACTGTTTTTT.

The chain links TRBV4-1 to TRBJ2-7; a possible D gene is TRBD1 (6 bases). Trimming removed 3 bases at V and 6 bases at J, with 18 bases between. This CDR3 is 15 amino acids long. CDR1 and CDR2 from the germline V gene are MGHRA and YSYEKL. The CDR3 reads CASSQNTGSTIEQYF. The CDR3 DNA reads as TGCGCCAGCAGCCAGAATACAGGGTCCACTATCGAGCAGTACTTC.

This chain's CDR3 is CASSASPGQGRNEQFF. As DNA, the CDR3 is TGTGCCAGTAGTGCCAGCCCGGGACAGGGGAGGAATGAGCAGTTCTTC. The rearrangement links TRBV19 to TRBJ2-1, with TRBD1 matching 10 bases. This CDR3 comprises 16 residues. From germline, CDR1 is LNHDA and CDR2 SQIVND (reference sequence). J lost 7 bases, V lost 5 bases, and 11 bases had no gene match.

V gene TRBV7-2 combines with J gene TRBJ2-7; perhaps TRBD1 as D (6 bases). V shed 3 bases and J shed 3 bases, with 9 bases lying between them. This CDR3 spans 13 amino acids. Germline V gene data show CDR1 as SGHTA and CDR2 as FQGNSA. The CDR3 nucleotides are TGTGCCAGCAGCTTCGGACAGATCTACGAGCAGTACTTC. This encodes CASSFGQIYEQYF.

The chain combines TRBV4-3 with TRBJ1-6, with D possibly matching TRBD1 (6 bases). Trimming took off 1 base at V and 10 bases at J, with 14 bases between the two ends. The germline V gene has CDR1 LGHNA and CDR2 YSLEER. The length of the CDR3 is 15 residues. The CDR3 region is CASSQGTGSGSPLHF. The CDR3 DNA follows: TGCGCCAGCAGCCAAGGTACAGGGTCAGGGTCACCCCTCCACTTT.

The rearrangement joins TRBV3-1 (or the pseudogene TRBV3-2) to TRBJ1-4, with 9 nucleotides matching TRBD1. Trimming took 1 base from V and 7 from J; bases not matched to a gene: 1. CDR1 and CDR2 from the germline V gene are LGHDT and YNNKEL (reference sequence). The CDR3 loop spans 14 amino acids. The chain's CDR3 is CASSQGDRVEKLFF. CDR3 nucleotides: TGTGCCAGCAGCCAAGGGGACAGGGTTGAAAAACTGTTTTTT.

The CDR3 sequence: CASSFGGEETQYF. In nucleotides, the CDR3 is TGTGCCAGCAGCTTTGGTGGGGAAGAGACCCAGTACTTC. V and J are TRBV5-6 and TRBJ2-5; no definite D call. The CDR3 has 13 amino acids. Per the germline V gene, CDR1 is SGHDT and CDR2 is YYEEEE. V lost 2 bases, J lost 3 bases, and 8 bases lay in between.

This chain connects TRBV7-8 to TRBJ2-1; TRBD2 matches at 8 bases. CDR1 is SGHVS and CDR2 is FQNEAQ in the germline V gene. The CDR3 contains 13 residues. V was clipped by 1 base and J by 12 bases; unmatched bases: 5. CDR3 coding DNA: TGTGCCAGCAGCTTAGAGACTAGCGTGAGGCAGTTCTTC. This translates into CASSLETSVRQFF.

As for this clone: The sample holds other DNA sequences that translate to the same CDR3. The chain carries TRBV12-3 or TRBV12-4 and TRBJ1-1; no clear D gene. The length of the CDR3 is 12 residues. V lost 3 bases, J lost 6 bases, and 8 bases lay in between. The CDR3 loop is CASSFAGSEAFF. The CDR3 DNA reads TGTGCCAGCAGTTTCGCTGGGTCTGAAGCTTTCTTT.

This clone was detected only a few times. This rearrangement joins TRBV5-1 to TRBJ1-2; the D gene is possibly TRBD1 (6 bases). CDR1 is SGHRS, CDR2 YFSETQ, per germline. The CDR3 sequence is 17 residues long. V was pared by 1 base and J by 4 bases, with 20 bases between. The CDR3 sequence is CASSLTPVDRELYGYTF. The CDR3 DNA reads as TGCGCCAGCAGCTTGACCCCGGTGGACAGAGAACTCTATGGCTACACCTTC.

The J gene is TRBJ2-1, the V gene TRBV3-1 (or the pseudogene TRBV3-2); D remains ambiguous. This CDR3 spans 14 amino acids. Trimming took off 3 bases at V and 8 bases at J, with 14 bases between the two ends. Germline V CDR1 and CDR2: LGHDT, YNNKEL (reference sequence). The CDR3 is CASSHSSRGDEQFF. CDR3 in DNA: TGTGCCAGCAGCCACTCAAGTCGAGGCGATGAGCAGTTCTTC.

The chain links TRBV18 to TRBJ1-6; no definite D call. Germline V lookup: CDR1 KGHSH, CDR2 LQKENI. Trimming removed 5 bases at V and 0 bases at J, with 8 bases between. This CDR3 comprises 15 residues. In DNA, the CDR3 is TGTGCCAGCTCAGAGTCGGGCTCCTATAATTCACCCCTCCACTTT. It specifies CASSESGSYNSPLHF.

This chain links TRBV10-2 with TRBJ2-1, with D perhaps matching TRBD1 (5 bases). The CDR3 sequence is 13 residues long. Germline V CDR1 and CDR2: WSHSY, SAAADI. Trimming took off 8 bases at V and 8 bases at J, with 16 bases between the two ends. This CDR3 reads CASGLGAMDEQFF. The CDR3 region has the DNA TGCGCCAGCGGTTTAGGGGCGATGGATGAGCAGTTCTTC.

This chain connects TRBV21-1 to TRBJ2-7. TRBV21-1 represents a pseudogene. This CDR3 contains 11 residues. CDR3 loop: CASTLRYEQYF. The CDR3 nucleotides read TGTGCCAGCACCCTAAGGTACGAGCAGTACTTC.

This chain joins TRBV14 and TRBJ2-1; D unclear. The germline V gene has CDR1 SGHDN and CDR2 FVKESK. The V end was cut by 4 bases, the J end by 10 bases, with 14 bases between. The CDR3 runs 13 residues. The CDR3 DNA is TGTGCCAGCAGCCCTGGGTGGTTGGGGGAGCAGTTCTTC. It is translated as CASSPGWLGEQFF.

The J gene is TRBJ2-3, the V gene TRBV5-4; 8 nucleotides match TRBD2. The CDR3 is made up of 15 amino acids. V lost 1 base and J lost 4; bases outside the gene matches: 5. The germline V gene encodes CDR1 SGHNT and CDR2 YYREEE (reference sequence). This CDR3 reads CASSLFGGAPDTQYF. DNA of the CDR3: TGTGCCAGCAGCTTGTTCGGGGGGGCCCCAGATACGCAGTATTTT.

The DNA for the CDR3 is TGTGCCAGCAGCCCCCAGTATGAGCAGTACTTC. Translated, it gives CASSPQYEQYF. The V call is TRBV7-9, the J call TRBJ2-7; the D is unclear. This CDR3 has 11 residues. Germline V gives CDR1 SEHNR, CDR2 FQNEAQ (reference sequence). The germline V and J ends were trimmed by 5 bases and 7 bases, with 9 bases remaining between them.